This T cell receptor (beta chain) stems from a study of blood T cell repertoires in COVID-19. Overall study context: In each case, the material was cDNA or gDNA derived from T cells, B-cell-depleted T cells, or PBMCs.

Across 20 to 25 US areas, participants ranged in age from roughly 18 to 95 years. Sequencing used immunoSEQ multiplex PCR; TCRdb keeps in-frame clones, though not all of them. Of approximately 270,000 clones listed, 80% to 90% are singletons. V gave up 10 bases and J gave up 7 bases, with 11 bases separating them. The CDR3 contains 11 residues. Germline-derived CDR1 and CDR2 are LNHDA and SQIVND (reference sequence). This receptor was identified in a woman between 50 and 59 years old who had recovered from COVID-19. The genes are TRBV19 and TRBJ2-1, with D perhaps matching TRBD2 (5 bases). The material sequenced was PBMCs or T cells enriched from blood (not recorded which). DNA for the CDR3: TGTGCCACCGCCGAGCGGAATGAGCAGTTCTTC. This sequence encodes CATAERNEQFF.